This T cell receptor beta chain originates from a study of shared clonotypes between healthy human individuals. The CDR3 is made up of 13 amino acids. The germline V gene has CDR1 SGHTS and CDR2 YDEGEE. V lost 2 bases and J lost 1, with 4 bases in between. CD45RO-negative, CCR7-selected cells formed the naive CD8 fraction, which excluded terminally differentiated effector memory CD45RA+ cells. The protocol was immunoSEQ multiplex PCR, while the TCRdb copy is restricted to in-frame clones and leaves out a portion. The sample lists roughly 1,800,000 clones, approximately 95% occurring once. The chain combines TRBV5-8 with TRBJ1-5; no clear D gene. This receptor was taken from a man between 18 and 35 years old in good health. Sequences were obtained from naive CD8+ T cells sorted from blood. The CDR3 nucleotides read TGTGCCAGCAGCTTCGGGAGCAATCAGCCCCAGCATTTT. Translated, it gives CASSFGSNQPQHF.